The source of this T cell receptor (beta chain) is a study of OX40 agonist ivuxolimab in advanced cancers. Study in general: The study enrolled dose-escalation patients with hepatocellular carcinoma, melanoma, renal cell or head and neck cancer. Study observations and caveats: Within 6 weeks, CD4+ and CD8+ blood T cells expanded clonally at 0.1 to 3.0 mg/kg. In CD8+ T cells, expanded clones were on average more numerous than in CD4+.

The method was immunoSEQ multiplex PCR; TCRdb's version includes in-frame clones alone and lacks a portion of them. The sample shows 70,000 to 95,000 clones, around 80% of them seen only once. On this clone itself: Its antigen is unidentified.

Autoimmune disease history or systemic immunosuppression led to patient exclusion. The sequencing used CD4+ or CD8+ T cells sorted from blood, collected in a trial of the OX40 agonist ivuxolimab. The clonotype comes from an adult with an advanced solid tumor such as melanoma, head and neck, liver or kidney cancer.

This CDR3 is CASSFGQGNREQYF. In DNA, the CDR3 is TGTGCCAGCAGCTTTGGACAGGGGAATCGGGAGCAGTACTTC. The chain joins TRBV7-9 to TRBJ2-7, with 9 bases that match TRBD1. This CDR3 region has 14 residues. Trimming took 3 bases from V and 7 from J; bases not matched to a gene: 7. The germline V gene encodes CDR1 SEHNR and CDR2 FQNEAQ (reference sequence). The full variable domain, completed using reference TRBV7-9 and TRBJ2-7, is DTGVSQNPRHKITKRGQNVTFRCDPISEHNRLYWYRQTLGQGPEFLTYFQNEAQLEKSRLLSDRFSAERPKGSFSTLEIQRTEQGDSAMYLCASSFGQGNREQYFGPGTRLTVT.